These 6 T cell receptor beta chains were all obtained from the same sample, sequenced in a study of STAT3 mutations in large granular lymphocyte leukemia. Overall study results and limits: In T-cell large granular lymphocyte leukemia, about half of patients showed multiple immunodominant subclonotypes.

These TCRs are of unknown antigen specificity. TCRdb's table, derived via immunoSEQ multiplex PCR, lists solely in-frame clones and lacks some. The data hold over 25,000 clones, with about 74% observed a single time. Material: peripheral blood mononuclear cells. These receptors came from a woman between 45 and 60 years old with T-cell large granular lymphocyte leukemia. Some clones in this sample may be carry-over from other donors' samples.

V gene TRBV6-5 combines with J gene TRBJ2-7; TRBD2 is a possible D gene (5 bases). Germline-derived CDR1 and CDR2 are MNHEY and SVGAGI. Trimming pared 10 bases from V and 1 base from J, leaving 11 bases between. The CDR3 is made up of 12 amino acids. The CDR3 nucleotides are TGTGCCAACGGACTTTTATCCTACGAGCAGTACTTC. It yields the protein CANGLLSYEQYF.

The CDR3 nucleotides read TGTGCCAGCTCAGCCCAGTCGGAGTACGAGCAGTACTTC. Encoded protein: CASSAQSEYEQYF. The J gene is TRBJ2-7, the V gene TRBV18, with unresolved D. Trimming stripped 5 bases from V and 4 bases from J, with 12 bases between. The CDR3 sequence is 13 residues long. Germline CDR1 and CDR2: KGHSH and LQKENI.

This clone turned up a few times. The genes are TRBV7-2 and TRBJ1-5; D ambiguous. The ends were cut back, 2 bases at V and 1 base at J, with 12 bases in the middle. The CDR3 contains 16 residues. Looked up from germline, CDR1 is SGHTA and CDR2 is FQGNSA. CDR3 DNA sequence: TGTGCCAGCAGCTTAAGTGAAGGGAGGAGCAATCAGCCCCAGCATTTT. The encoded protein is CASSLSEGRSNQPQHF.

V gene TRBV7-8 combines with J gene TRBJ2-3; 7 bases are shared with TRBD2. The CDR3 sequence is 15 residues long. J lost 0 bases, V lost 4 bases, and 4 bases had no gene match. Germline assignment: CDR1 SGHVS and CDR2 FQNEAQ. The CDR3 loop is CASSYERGSTDTQYF. The CDR3, as DNA: TGTGCCAGCAGCTATGAGCGGGGCAGCACAGATACGCAGTATTTT.

V and J are TRBV21-1 and TRBJ1-4; the D segment call TRBD1 is taken from the table without a DNA check. TRBV21-1 represents a pseudogene. This CDR3 contains 17 residues. The CDR3 DNA is TGTGCCAGCAGCAAGGAGCCAGGGGCGGCTCCTAATGAAAAACTGTTTTTT. It encodes CASSKEPGAAPNEKLFF.

In nucleotides, the CDR3 is TGTGCCAGCTCACTCAGACAGGTCAAACAAGAGACCCAGTACTTC. It translates to CASSLRQVKQETQYF. The chain is built from TRBV18 and TRBJ2-5; perhaps TRBD1 as D (6 bases). CDR1 is KGHSH, CDR2 LQKENI, per germline. This CDR3 contains 15 residues. Deletions cut 4 bases from V and 2 bases from J, with 14 bases between.